This paragraph covers one TCR beta chain sequence. The ends were cut back, 2 bases at V and 6 bases at J, with 11 bases in the middle. Germline V lookup: CDR1 SGHTA, CDR2 FQGNSA. The CDR3 has 13 amino acids. The data were taken from a study of OX40 agonist ivuxolimab in advanced cancers. About the study: Each patient was given ivuxolimab into a vein every 2 weeks, at 0.01 to 10 mg/kg.

Sequencing used immunoSEQ multiplex PCR; TCRdb keeps in-frame clones, though not all of them. The sample contains 90,000 or so clones, roughly nine tenths of which appear only once. The TCR sequence derives from an adult with an advanced solid tumor such as melanoma, head and neck, liver or kidney cancer. Material: CD4+ or CD8+ T cells sorted from blood, obtained in a trial of the OX40 agonist ivuxolimab. The chain joins TRBV7-2 to TRBJ2-7; D not resolved. As DNA, the CDR3 is TGTGCCAGCAGCTTATTTTTTGACGGCGAGCAGTACTTC. This codes for CASSLFFDGEQYF.